This entry concerns a single TCR beta chain. Its antigen is unknown. The sample holds no much larger clone one base away, and base qualities are not on file. The QIAamp DNA FFPE kit was used to extract genomic DNA from formalin-fixed paraffin-embedded autopsy tissue. This sample stems from a study of T cell repertoires in MIS-A myocarditis (dated by TCRdb to between 2021 and 2024). The CDR3 has 22 amino acids, counting the end cysteine and phenylalanine. Kept here is only the CDR3 DNA, which spans 66 bases and is read in frame from base 1. CDR1 LGHNA and CDR2 YSLEER were looked up in the germline V gene. Unmatched junction bases come to 15, with V trimmed by 1 base and J by 0 bases. The immunoSEQ bias-controlled multiplex PCR was used to amplify TCRbeta CDR3 regions, which were then sequenced at high throughput. The source study handled its data this way. CDR3 sequences were collapsed and filtered with the immunoSEQ vendor pipeline, and the abundance and frequency of each unique TCRbeta CDR3 were thereby quantified. Dominant CDR3 amino acid sequences were clustered with SARS-CoV-2-specific ImmuneCODE TCRbeta sequences by CD-HIT using a 90% global sequence identity threshold. Clones with frequencies of 0.1 to 1 were classed as hyperexpanded, and 0.01 to 0.1 as large. CDR3 amino acid sequences and V and J gene assignments of dominant clones were confirmed with MiXCR. The R stringdist package was used to compute Levenshtein distances between the patient clonotypes and the ImmuneCODE hits. TCRdb provides this immuneACCESS table in a form limited to in-frame rearrangements. Some clones are lacking; in checked studies, under half of them reflect an unresolved V gene, and why the rest are absent is not known. V and J calls and clone size follow that table, whereas D and trimming were derived from the DNA. Present in this sample are over 5,500 clones, around 75% of which were seen just once. The ten biggest clones cover over 60% of the sample.

This sequence uses TRBV4-3 and TRBJ2-6; the central 10 bases match TRBD1. This TCR was recovered from a young man with fulminant myocarditis from multisystem inflammatory syndrome in adults (MIS-A) after COVID-19. The sample taken for sequencing was interventricular septum heart tissue obtained at autopsy. Per the publication, the cell subset or site label means: cardiac tissue sample (left or right ventricle, interventricular septum, or pericardium). The CDR3 has the sequence CASSQGVRRDRGPYSGANVLTF. The DNA sequence is TGCGCCAGCAGCCAAGGGGTCCGACGGGACAGGGGTCCTTACTCTGGGGCCAACGTCCTGACTTTC.